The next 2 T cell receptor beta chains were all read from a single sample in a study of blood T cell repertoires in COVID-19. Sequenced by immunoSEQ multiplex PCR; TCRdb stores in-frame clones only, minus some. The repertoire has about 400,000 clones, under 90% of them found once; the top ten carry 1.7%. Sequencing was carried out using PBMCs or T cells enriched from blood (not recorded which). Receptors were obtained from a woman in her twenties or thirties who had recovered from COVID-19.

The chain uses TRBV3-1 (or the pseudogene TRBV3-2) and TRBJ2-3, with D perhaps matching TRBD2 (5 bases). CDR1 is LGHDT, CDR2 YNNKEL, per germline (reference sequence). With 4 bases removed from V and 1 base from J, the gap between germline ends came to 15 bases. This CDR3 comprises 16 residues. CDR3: CASSLYPGVGTDTQYF. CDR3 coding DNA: TGTGCCAGCAGCCTCTACCCCGGGGTTGGCACAGATACGCAGTATTTT.

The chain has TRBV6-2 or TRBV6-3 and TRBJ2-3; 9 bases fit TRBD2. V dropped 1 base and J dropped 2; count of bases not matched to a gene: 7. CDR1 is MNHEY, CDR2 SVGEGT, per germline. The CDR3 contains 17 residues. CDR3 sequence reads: CASSYFGTSRSTDTQYF. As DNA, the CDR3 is TGTGCCAGCAGTTACTTTGGGACTAGCCGCTCCACAGATACGCAGTATTTT.